This T cell receptor (beta chain) was captured by sequencing in a study of T-cell memory formation after mild COVID-19. In TCRdb, the 5' RACE reads were re-called with MiXCR into one record per CDR3 protein. The top ten clones hold 23% of a sample with 280,000 or so distinct CDR3 sequences, around 17% of them seen once. Study results and caveats: Some SARS-CoV-2-responding clones were already detected in memory before infection.

Germline V CDR1 and CDR2: SGHRS, YFSETQ. Trimming took off 4 bases at V and 9 bases at J, with 18 bases between the two ends. This CDR3 has 14 amino acids. Note on this clonotype: Its antigen is as yet unknown.

The specimen was PBMCs or a T cell subset sorted from them (not recorded which). The chain has TRBV5-1 and TRBJ2-3; D is perhaps TRBD2 (8 bases). The origin of this receptor is a man aged 18 to 29 who had mild COVID-19 (a few samples of this study predate the infection). Cell type and time point are not known. CDR3 DNA sequence: TGCGCCAGCAGCGGGGACAGCCGGGAGGGGACGCAGTATTTT. The encoded protein is CASSGDSREGTQYF.